This TCR beta chain was sequenced for a study of early T cells in non-severe SARS-CoV-2 infection. Whole-study context: Sequencing was performed on bulk RNA from unsorted whole blood, leaving chains unpaired. Study-wide findings and caveats: The VDJdb matching leaned toward anti-spike CD8 responses and overlooked private and CD4 specificities.

A word on this clonotype: Its antigen is undetermined.

Unique molecular identifiers were attached to individual cDNA molecules. One entry per CDR3 protein results from TCRdb running MiXCR on the 5' RACE reads. The repertoire includes tens of thousands of distinct CDR3 sequences, approximately 12% of them detected once, and around 4.3% sits in the top ten. This sequence originates from an adult who was a healthcare worker with PCR-confirmed SARS-CoV-2 infection or an uninfected control (not recorded which). The starting material was whole blood, obtained at baseline.

CDR3 protein: CASSPLGEQAKNIQYF. For the CDR3, the DNA is TGTGCCAGCAGCCCACTCGGGGAGCAAGCCAAAAACATTCAGTACTTC. The rearrangement uses TRBV4-2 and TRBJ2-4; a weak D match, TRBD2 (5 bases). This CDR3 is 16 amino acids long. The germline V gene encodes CDR1 LGHNA and CDR2 YNFKEQ. Trimming took 4 bases from V and 0 from J, leaving 13 bases between them.